The 20 T cell receptor beta chains below come from one sample, sequenced in a study of OX40 agonist ivuxolimab in advanced cancers. Assay used: immunoSEQ multiplex PCR; TCRdb lists only in-frame clones, some missing. The repertoire consists of 60,000 to 85,000 clones, with over 80% occurring once and the leading ten covering 4% to 5%. Sequenced here: CD4+ or CD8+ T cells sorted from blood, sampled in a trial of the OX40 agonist ivuxolimab. All receptors derive from an adult with an advanced solid tumor such as melanoma, head and neck, liver or kidney cancer.

The chain has TRBV7-4 and TRBJ2-7; D unclear. The CDR3 has 12 residues. Trimming stripped 5 bases from V and 0 bases from J, with 5 bases between. Germline CDR1 reads SGHVT; CDR2 reads SQSDAQ. The chain's CDR3 is CASSPSSYEQYF. Written as DNA, the CDR3 is TGTGCCAGCAGCCCCAGCTCCTACGAGCAGTACTTC.

The V gene is TRBV7-9, the J gene TRBJ2-3; D gene unclear. This CDR3 comprises 12 residues. Germline-derived CDR1 and CDR2 are SEHNR and FQNEAQ (reference sequence). The germline V and J ends were trimmed by 5 bases and 1 base, with 4 bases remaining between them. Here the CDR3 DNA reads TGTGCCAGCAGCCCAGGCACAGATACGCAGTATTTT. Amino acid sequence: CASSPGTDTQYF.

The chain joins TRBV25-1 to TRBJ1-5; weak D call: TRBD1 (5 bases). Trimming removed 3 bases from V and 3 bases from J, with 6 bases in between. The CDR3 loop spans 13 amino acids. CDR1 is MGHDK, CDR2 SYGVNS, per germline. CDR3 amino acids: CASSDRDNQPQHF. CDR3 nucleotides: TGTGCCAGCAGTGACAGGGACAATCAGCCCCAGCATTTT.

This chain joins TRBV6-5 and TRBJ1-1; TRBD1 is a possible D gene (5 bases). Deletions cut 2 bases from V and 6 bases from J, with 10 bases between. This CDR3 spans 13 amino acids. Germline loops: CDR1 MNHEY, CDR2 SVGAGI. The CDR3 sequence: CASSYQGRSEAFF. The DNA for the CDR3 is TGTGCCAGCAGTTACCAGGGACGCTCTGAAGCTTTCTTT.

The chain joins TRBV28 to TRBJ2-3; a weak D match, TRBD2 (6 bases). The CDR3 contains 13 residues. V was cut by 4 bases and J by 6 bases, with 11 bases left in between. Germline CDR1 MDHEN, CDR2 SYDVKM. For the CDR3, the DNA is TGTGCCAGCAGTTACGGGGGTAAGGATACGCAGTATTTT. It codes for CASSYGGKDTQYF.

This clone was recorded a few times. The chain joins TRBV7-9 to TRBJ1-2, with TRBD1 matching over 8 bases. Trimming removed 0 bases from V and 6 bases from J; junction bases left unmatched: 3. Germline CDR1 reads SEHNR; CDR2 reads FQNEAQ (reference sequence). The CDR3 spans 14 residues. The CDR3 is CASSLARTGHGYTF. CDR3 sequence (DNA): TGTGCCAGCAGCTTAGCCCGGACAGGGCATGGCTACACCTTC.

This chain uses TRBV11-3 with TRBJ2-1; the match to TRBD2 covers 10 bases. With 3 bases clipped from V and 1 base from J, the junction kept 3 bases outside the gene matches. The CDR3 has 16 amino acids. Looked up from germline, CDR1 is SGHNT and CDR2 is YENEEA. The CDR3 DNA follows: TGTGCCAGCAGCTTTGGTAGCGGGAGGTCCTACAATGAGCAGTTCTTC. As protein: CASSFGSGRSYNEQFF.

Written as DNA, the CDR3 is TGTGCCAGCAGTTCAACCGGGACTAGCGGGGGAAATGAGCAGTTCTTC. Amino acid sequence: CASSSTGTSGGNEQFF. The rearrangement links TRBV27 to TRBJ2-1; 14 nucleotides match TRBD2. The CDR3 loop spans 16 amino acids. Per germline, CDR1 MNHEY and CDR2 SMNVEV (reference sequence). After removal of 4 bases from V and 7 bases from J, the junction contained 6 bases not matched to a gene.

The J gene is TRBJ1-1, the V gene TRBV2; no clear D. The V end was cut by 4 bases, the J end by 5 bases, with 8 bases between. The CDR3 length is 12 residues. Germline CDR1 reads SNHLY; CDR2 reads FYNNEI. Here the CDR3 DNA reads TGTGCCAGCAGTGGAGGGAGGACTGAAGCTTTCTTT. Protein: CASSGGRTEAFF.

This clone was detected a few times. The chain employs TRBV28 and TRBJ2-7; TRBD2 is a possible D gene (6 bases). This CDR3 has 15 amino acids. V was trimmed by 2 bases and J by 7 bases, leaving 18 bases between them. The germline gives CDR1 MDHEN, CDR2 SYDVKM. This CDR3 reads CASSLPRTSTREQYF. In DNA form, the CDR3 reads TGTGCCAGCAGTTTACCCCGGACCTCGACTAGGGAGCAGTACTTC. Full variable domain (remainder filled in from reference TRBV28 and TRBJ2-7): DVKVTQSSRYLVKRTGEKVFLECVQDMDHENMFWYRQDPGLGLRLIYFSYDVKMKEKGDIPEGYSVSREKKERFSLILESASTNQTSMYLCASSLPRTSTREQYFGPGTRLTVT.

The V and J genes are TRBV6-5 and TRBJ2-7; 10 nucleotides agree with TRBD1. CDR3 length equals 15 residues. With 2 bases clipped from V and 4 bases from J, the junction kept 5 bases outside the gene matches. Germline V gene data show CDR1 as MNHEY and CDR2 as SVGAGI. The CDR3 region has the DNA TGTGCCAGCAGTTACCCGACAGGGGGCAGGTACGAGCAGTACTTC. Amino acid sequence: CASSYPTGGRYEQYF.

This chain links TRBV28 with TRBJ1-5; D may be TRBD1 (5 bases). This CDR3 contains 17 residues. Trimming took 3 bases from V and 0 from J, leaving 15 bases between them. CDR1 is MDHEN, CDR2 SYDVKM, per germline. The CDR3 is CASSFGGLSYSNQPQHF. The CDR3 DNA is TGTGCCAGCAGTTTTGGGGGGTTGTCTTATAGCAATCAGCCCCAGCATTTT.

The chain employs TRBV11-1 and TRBJ2-5, with 7 bases matching TRBD1. The CDR3 is 14 residues long. V was clipped by 5 bases and J by 1 base; unmatched bases: 4. CDR1 SGHAT and CDR2 FQDESV come from the germline V gene (reference sequence). The CDR3 bases are TGTGCCAGCAGCCTGGGACAGCTCCAAGAGACCCAGTACTTC. This codes for CASSLGQLQETQYF.

The chain carries TRBV19 and TRBJ2-3; tentatively, D is TRBD1 or TRBD2 (6 bases each). Germline-derived CDR1 and CDR2 are LNHDA and SQIVND (reference sequence). The V gene lost 6 bases and the J gene lost 3 bases, with 16 bases spanning the gap. This CDR3 has 15 residues. This CDR3 reads CASRGASVLTDTQYF. For the CDR3, the DNA is TGTGCCAGTAGGGGGGCTAGCGTATTAACAGATACGCAGTATTTT.

The chain carries TRBV28 and TRBJ2-2; tentatively, D is TRBD1 (5 bases). This CDR3 contains 19 residues. V lost 4 bases and J 3 bases, leaving 24 bases between the germline ends. Germline V gene sequence: CDR1 MDHEN, CDR2 SYDVKM. The CDR3 sequence: CASSSLSREGAAYTGELFF. The CDR3 bases are TGTGCCAGCAGTTCCTTATCCCGAGAAGGGGCTGCATACACCGGGGAGCTGTTTTTT.

This sequence joins TRBV5-1 and TRBJ1-1; D not resolved. The CDR3 runs to 16 residues. Trimming left V 1 base short and J 0 bases short, with 13 bases between. Germline CDR1 and CDR2: SGHRS and YFSETQ. The CDR3, as DNA: TGCGCCAGCAGCTTGCAGTCAGATTTAATGAACACTGAAGCTTTCTTT. Its protein product is CASSLQSDLMNTEAFF.

The chain carries TRBV7-6 and TRBJ2-5, with D perhaps TRBD1 (6 bases). The CDR3 runs to 13 residues. The germline V and J ends were trimmed by 5 bases and 6 bases, with 13 bases remaining between them. Germline lookup yields CDR1 SGHVS and CDR2 FNYEAQ. Here the CDR3 DNA reads TGTGCCAGCAGCATGGACAGTCGAAAGACCCAGTACTTC. Residues: CASSMDSRKTQYF. The full variable domain, with the rest looked up from reference TRBV7-6 and TRBJ2-5, is GAGVSQSPRYKVTKRGQDVALRCDPISGHVSLYWYRQALGQGPEFLTYFNYEAQQDKSGLPNDRFSAERPEGSISTLTIQRTEQRDSAMYRCASSMDSRKTQYFGPGTRLLVL.

Only a few counts were recorded for this clone. The J gene is TRBJ1-1, the V gene TRBV25-1; the D is unclear. CDR1 is MGHDK and CDR2 is SYGVNS in the germline V gene. V lost 7 bases, J lost 6 bases, and 15 bases lay in between. This CDR3 is 13 amino acids long. The CDR3 region is CASTVGWSSEAFF. The CDR3 DNA reads TGTGCCAGCACTGTTGGGTGGTCGTCTGAAGCTTTCTTT.

The chain combines TRBV7-2 with TRBJ2-1, with D possibly matching TRBD2 (5 bases). The CDR3 sequence is 12 residues long. Germline V gene lookup returns CDR1 SGHTA and CDR2 FQGNSA. V was cut by 5 bases and J by 14 bases, with 16 bases left in between. The DNA for the CDR3 is TGTGCCAGCAGCCTCTTAAGGCTAGCAAAGTTCTTC. Protein product: CASSLLRLAKFF.

This clone was observed a single time. CDR3 in DNA: TGTGCCAGCAGTTCCAAAGTCCCCTACGAGCAGTACTTC. Amino acid sequence: CASSSKVPYEQYF. The chain has TRBV28 and TRBJ2-7; D uncertain. Trimming took 4 bases from V and 2 from J, leaving 9 bases between them. CDR1 MDHEN and CDR2 SYDVKM come from the germline V gene. CDR3 length equals 13 residues.